This section outlines one T cell receptor (beta chain) sequence together with its context. Its recognized antigen is unknown. No quality values exist for individual bases; no much larger clone is one base distant. From the cysteine up to the phenylalanine, the CDR3 has a length of 14 residues. This entry keeps only the CDR3 DNA: 42 bases, framed from base 1. CDR1 and CDR2 (KGHSH, LQKENI) derive from the germline V gene. V is pruned by 5 bases and J by 5 bases, leaving 8 bases of the junction without a gene match. Interpreted using the paper, the time point label stands for: week 23, last vaccination. A 20-mer mutant IDH1 peptide at 300 micrograms in Montanide made up each vaccine dose, which was injected subcutaneously together with topical imiquimod. All donors had newly diagnosed IDH1-mutant astrocytomas of WHO grade 3 or 4 that showed loss of nuclear ATRX. The samples were drawn from NOA16, a multicentre, single-arm, open-label phase I trial in Germany that tested a mutant IDH1 peptide vaccine in humans for the first time. Genomic DNA for TCRB sequencing was extracted from EDTA blood using the DNeasy Blood and Tissue Kit.

Library creation used the immunoSEQ multiplex PCR assay. Following the manufacturer's protocol, the hsTCRB Kit was used to amplify rearranged TCR beta chain sequences. TCRB libraries were sequenced on an Illumina MiSeq. As for the original processing: The proprietary platform of the kit vendor was used for demultiplexing, trimming and gene mapping. Held by TCRdb, this immuneACCESS table contains in-frame sequences only and omits some clones. Under half of the omission traces to an unresolved V gene where checked; the cause of the rest is unknown. V, J and clone size are taken as reported in that table, and D and trimming were inferred from the DNA itself. This sample has about 54,000 clones in its table, and roughly 80% of those were observed once. The ten largest clonotypes hold 5% to 8% of the sample. The data stem from a study of a mutant IDH1 vaccine in newly diagnosed glioma (dated by TCRdb to about 2021). Regarding the complete study: Patients were given eight vaccinations, in weeks 1, 3, 5, 7, 11, 15, 19 and 23, which matched visits V03 through V10. Of the approximately 30 treated patients, 62.5% were male and 37.5% were female, and a mean age of approximately 40 years was recorded. Six visits were used for peripheral blood collection: V03 (baseline), V05, V07, V10, V12 and V13. Prior to enrollment, patients had been given standard therapy consisting of radiotherapy alone, temozolomide alone, or radiochemotherapy with temozolomide, with the combination given to most patients. For exploratory analyses, about 25 treated patients had longitudinal TCRB deep sequencing done wherever samples were available. Vaccination started 4-6 weeks after radiotherapy alone, or was given together with temozolomide cycles in the groups whose treatment included chemotherapy.

Summary of the overall study and its limitations: According to the authors, sample limitations meant that analyses of patient blood samples could not be reproduced. Pseudoprogression seemed to be unrelated to changes in the top peripheral T cell clonotypes found by TCRB sequencing. Across multiple MHC alleles, vaccine-induced immune responses were seen in around 94% of patients. Availability determined which PBMC samples were chosen for TCRB deep sequencing.

The specimen was PBMCs, collected from a glioma patient whose treatment included an IDH1 peptide vaccine. The TCR sequence derives from a middle-aged man with glioma. The rearrangement joined TRBV18 to TRBJ2-5, with TRBD1 matching 7 junction bases. The DNA sequence is TGTGCCAGCTCAGCGACAGGGTCCAAGGAGACCCAGTACTTC. The translation is CASSATGSKETQYF.